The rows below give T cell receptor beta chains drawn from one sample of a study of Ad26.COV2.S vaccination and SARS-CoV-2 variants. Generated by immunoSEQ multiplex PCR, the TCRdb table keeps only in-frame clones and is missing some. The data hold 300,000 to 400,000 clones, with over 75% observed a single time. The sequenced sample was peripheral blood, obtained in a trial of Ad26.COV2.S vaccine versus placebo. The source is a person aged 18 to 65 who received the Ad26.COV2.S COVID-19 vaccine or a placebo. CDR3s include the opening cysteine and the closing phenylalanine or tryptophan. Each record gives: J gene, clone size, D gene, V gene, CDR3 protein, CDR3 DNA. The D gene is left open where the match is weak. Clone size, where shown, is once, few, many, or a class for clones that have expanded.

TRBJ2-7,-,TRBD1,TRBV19,CASSTSGQPYEQYF,TGTGCCAGTAGTACTTCGGGACAGCCCTACGAGCAGTACTTC
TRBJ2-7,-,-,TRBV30,CAWSHRDEQYF,TGTGCCTGGAGTCACAGGGACGAGCAGTACTTC
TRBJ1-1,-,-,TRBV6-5,CASSPLMNTEAFF,TGTGCCAGCAGTCCCTTAATGAACACTGAAGCTTTCTTT
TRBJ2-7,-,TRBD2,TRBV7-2,CASSLLAGAIYEQYF,TGTGCCAGCAGCTTACTAGCGGGGGCCATCTACGAGCAGTACTTC
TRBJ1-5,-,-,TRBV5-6,CASSPAGPGQPQHF,TGTGCCAGCAGCCCGGCGGGCCCCGGGCAGCCCCAGCATTTT
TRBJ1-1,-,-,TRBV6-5,CASRGEGTEAFF,TGTGCCAGCAGAGGGGAAGGTACTGAAGCTTTCTTT
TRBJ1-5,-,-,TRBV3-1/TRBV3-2,CASSQGPPGAQHF,TGTGCCAGCAGCCAAGGGCCCCCAGGGGCCCAGCATTTT
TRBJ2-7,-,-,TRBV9,CASSGDINPYEQYF,TGTGCCAGCAGCGGAGATATAAACCCCTACGAGCAGTACTTC
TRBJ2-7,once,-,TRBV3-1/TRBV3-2,CASSQADGPYEQYF,TGTGCCAGCAGCCAAGCCGATGGGCCATACGAGCAGTACTTC
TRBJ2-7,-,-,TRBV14,CASSQMHEPSEQYF,TGTGCCAGCAGCCAAATGCACGAACCTTCCGAGCAGTACTTC
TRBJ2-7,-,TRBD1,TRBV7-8,CASSLGNRGMGEQYF,TGTGCCAGCAGCTTAGGTAACAGGGGCATGGGGGAGCAGTACTTC
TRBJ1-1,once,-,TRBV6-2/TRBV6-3,CASSLQTEAFF,TGTGCCAGCAGCCTACAGACTGAAGCTTTCTTT
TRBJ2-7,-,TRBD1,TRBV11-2,CASSIRDRSYEQYF,TGTGCCAGCAGCATCCGGGACAGGTCCTACGAGCAGTACTTC
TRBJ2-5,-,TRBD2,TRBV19,CASSIGLAGGVGTQYF,TGTGCCAGTAGTATAGGTCTAGCGGGGGGTGTCGGGACCCAGTACTTC
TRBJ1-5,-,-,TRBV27,CASSLTYTQPQHF,TGTGCCAGCAGTTTAACTTACACTCAGCCCCAGCATTTT
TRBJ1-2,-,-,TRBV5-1,CASSLGAYYGYTF,TGCGCCAGCAGCTTGGGGGCTTACTATGGCTACACCTTC
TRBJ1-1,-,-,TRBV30,CAWSPDMNTEAFF,TGTGCCTGGAGTCCAGATATGAACACTGAAGCTTTCTTT
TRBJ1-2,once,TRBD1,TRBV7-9,CASSTTDRGNYGYTF,TGTGCCAGCAGCACAACCGACAGGGGGAACTATGGCTACACCTTC
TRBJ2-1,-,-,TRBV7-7,CASSLTDHTLNEQFF,TGTGCTAGCAGCTTGACCGACCACACACTCAATGAGCAGTTCTTC
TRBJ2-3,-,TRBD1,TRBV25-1,CASSEYRGDRVGTQYF,TGTGCCAGCAGTGAATATAGGGGGGACAGGGTCGGTACGCAGTATTTT
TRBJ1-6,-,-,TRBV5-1,CASSRTEHSPLHF,TGCGCCAGCAGTAGAACCGAGCATTCACCCCTCCACTTT
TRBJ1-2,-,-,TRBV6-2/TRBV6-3,CASSSPGSSKGRHGYTF,TGTGCCAGCAGCTCCCCTGGCAGCTCTAAAGGTCGTCATGGCTACACCTTC
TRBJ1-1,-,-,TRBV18,CASSPLAENTEAFF,TGTGCCAGCTCACCATTAGCAGAGAACACTGAAGCTTTCTTT
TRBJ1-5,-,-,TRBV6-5,CASSTTHTNQPQHF,TGTGCCAGCAGCACAACACATACCAATCAGCCCCAGCATTTT
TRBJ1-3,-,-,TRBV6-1,CASSDLSPSSGNTIYF,TGTGCCAGCAGTGATCTCTCGCCGAGCTCTGGAAACACCATATATTTT
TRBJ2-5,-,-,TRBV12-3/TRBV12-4,CASSFQGRETQYF,TGTGCCAGCAGTTTTCAGGGTCGAGAGACCCAGTACTTC
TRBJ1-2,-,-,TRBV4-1,CASSQDLLSDRGYGYTF,TGCGCCAGCAGCCAAGATCTCCTGTCGGACAGAGGCTATGGCTACACCTTC
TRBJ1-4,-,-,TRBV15,CATSRDLVQRGTNEKLFF,TGTGCCACCAGCAGAGATTTAGTACAGCGGGGGACTAATGAAAAACTGTTTTTT
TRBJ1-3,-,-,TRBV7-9,CASSLRRTGNTIYF,TGTGCCAGCAGCTTACGCAGGACAGGAAACACCATATATTTT
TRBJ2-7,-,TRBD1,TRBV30,CAWSPQPGQGNEQYF,TGTGCCTGGAGTCCTCAACCGGGACAGGGGAACGAGCAGTACTTC
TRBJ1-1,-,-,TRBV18,CASSPRGAQNTEAFF,TGTGCCAGCTCACCAAGGGGGGCGCAGAACACTGAAGCTTTCTTT
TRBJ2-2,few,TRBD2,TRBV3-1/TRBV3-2,CASSQGRGHTGELFF,TGTGCCAGCAGCCAGGGGAGGGGTCACACCGGGGAGCTGTTTTTT
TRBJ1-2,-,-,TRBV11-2,CASTQPGEGDYGYTF,TGTGCCAGCACCCAGCCGGGGGAAGGGGACTATGGCTACACCTTC
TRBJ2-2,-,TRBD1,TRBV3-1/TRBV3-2,CASRDGAWTGMAGELFF,TGTGCCAGCAGGGACGGGGCTTGGACAGGGATGGCCGGGGAGCTGTTTTTT
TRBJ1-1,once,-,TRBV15,CATSARTPDRGAFF,TGTGCCACCAGCGCCCGGACACCCGATAGGGGTGCTTTCTTT
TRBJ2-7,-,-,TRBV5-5,CASSLGDRIYEQYF,TGTGCCAGCAGCTTGGGGGACCGAATCTACGAGCAGTACTTC
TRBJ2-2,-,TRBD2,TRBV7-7,CASSSEAGGATGELFF,TGTGCTAGCAGCTCCGAAGCGGGGGGGGCCACCGGGGAGCTGTTTTTT
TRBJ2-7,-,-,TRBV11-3,CASSLSGQGGSYEQYF,TGTGCCAGCAGCTTAAGTGGCCAGGGGGGGTCCTACGAGCAGTACTTC
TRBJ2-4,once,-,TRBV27,CASSLGGIAKNIQYF,TGTGCCAGCAGTTTAGGGGGGATAGCCAAAAACATTCAGTACTTC
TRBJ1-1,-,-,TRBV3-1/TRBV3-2,CASSHRQAGNTEAFF,TGTGCCAGCAGCCACCGACAGGCAGGGAACACTGAAGCTTTCTTT
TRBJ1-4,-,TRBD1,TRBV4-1,CASSQGGAGGSRELFF,TGCGCCAGCAGCCAAGGGGGGGCAGGGGGCTCCCGGGAACTGTTTTTT
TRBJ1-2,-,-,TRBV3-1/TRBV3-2,CASSRFGRGNGYTF,TGTGCCAGCAGCCGGTTTGGAAGGGGGAATGGCTACACCTTC
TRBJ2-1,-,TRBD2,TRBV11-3,CASSRAGGNNNEQFF,TGTGCCAGCAGTAGAGCGGGGGGGAACAACAATGAGCAGTTCTTC
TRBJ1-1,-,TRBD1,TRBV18,CASSPGTGPTEAFF,TGTGCCAGCTCACCCGGGACAGGGCCCACTGAAGCTTTCTTT
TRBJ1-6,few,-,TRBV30,CAWKGDIRYSPLHF,TGTGCCTGGAAAGGAGACATCAGATATTCACCCCTCCACTTT